These 24 T cell receptor beta chains came from one sample sequenced in a study of blood T cell repertoires in COVID-19. TCRdb's table, derived via immunoSEQ multiplex PCR, lists solely in-frame clones and lacks some. Of approximately 140,000 clones in the sample, 75% to 90% were seen once. Sequencing input: peripheral blood. The receptors were gathered from a man aged 45-65 years with active or convalescent COVID-19.

Here the CDR3 reads CASSLAPGLAGGSTDTQYF. For the CDR3, the DNA is TGTGCCAGCAGCTTAGCCCCGGGACTAGCGGGAGGGAGCACAGATACGCAGTATTTT. The chain couples TRBV7-8 to TRBJ2-3, with 16 bases lining up with TRBD2. The germline V gene has CDR1 SGHVS and CDR2 FQNEAQ. With V trimmed by 0 bases and J by 0 bases, 3 bases remained unmatched. There are 19 residues in the CDR3.

The rearrangement uses TRBV24-1 and TRBJ2-7, with D possibly TRBD2 on 5 matching bases. The CDR3 loop spans 13 amino acids. Trimming pared 4 bases from V and 7 bases from J, leaving 13 bases between. Germline V gene sequence: CDR1 KGHDR, CDR2 SFDVKD. The CDR3 DNA sequence: TGTGCCACCAGTGAAATCGGAGGTAGGGAGCAGTACTTC. It yields the protein CATSEIGGREQYF.

The chain uses TRBV28 and TRBJ1-5, with D perhaps matching TRBD1 (5 bases). V was cut by 2 bases and J by 0 bases, with 8 bases left in between. The CDR3 runs to 15 residues. CDR1 is MDHEN and CDR2 is SYDVKM in the germline V gene. The CDR3 reads CASSLAGYSNQPQHF. Here the CDR3 DNA reads TGTGCCAGCAGTTTAGCAGGGTATAGCAATCAGCCCCAGCATTTT.

The CDR3: CASTLGQGTGELFF. DNA of the CDR3: TGTGCCAGCACCTTGGGACAGGGGACCGGGGAGCTGTTTTTT. The chain links TRBV2 to TRBJ2-2; 10 positions match TRBD1. The CDR3 extends over 14 amino acids. From germline, CDR1 is SNHLY and CDR2 FYNNEI. The J segment lost 5 bases and the V segment lost 7 bases, leaving 4 bases of the junction unmatched.

V gene TRBV27 combines with J gene TRBJ1-2; 7 bases line up with TRBD1. V shed 5 bases, J shed 7 bases, and the junction held 7 bases outside the gene matches. The germline V gene encodes CDR1 MNHEY and CDR2 SMNVEV (reference sequence). The CDR3 is made up of 13 amino acids. Here the CDR3 DNA reads TGTGCCAGCAGTCCGAGGGGGCGCGTTGGCTACACCTTC. It specifies CASSPRGRVGYTF.

The V call is TRBV19, the J call TRBJ1-4; 7 bases line up with TRBD1. This CDR3 contains 15 residues. The V segment lost 3 bases and the J segment 4 bases; nucleotides outside the gene matches: 5. The germline V gene encodes CDR1 LNHDA and CDR2 SQIVND (reference sequence). CDR3 region: CASSIGGQFNEKLFF. The DNA for the CDR3 is TGTGCCAGTAGTATCGGGGGACAGTTTAATGAAAAACTGTTTTTT.

The chain employs TRBV5-5 and TRBJ1-5; TRBD1 agrees at 10 bases. J lost 9 bases, V lost 4 bases, and 16 bases had no gene match. The germline gives CDR1 SGHKS, CDR2 YYEKEE (reference sequence). The length of the CDR3 is 17 residues. The CDR3 reads CASSPDRGGIMGSPQHF. CDR3 nucleotides: TGTGCCAGCAGCCCGGACAGGGGGGGGATAATGGGTTCGCCCCAGCATTTT. Supplemented by reference TRBV5-5 and TRBJ1-5, the full variable domain reads DAGVTQSPTHLIKTRGQQVTLRCSPISGHKSVSWYQQVLGQGPQFIFQYYEKEERGRGNFPDRFSARQFPNYSSELNVNALLLGDSALYLCASSPDRGGIMGSPQHFGDGTRLSIL.

V usage is TRBV19 and J usage is TRBJ1-4, with TRBD1 identical over 8 bases. Germline values: CDR1 LNHDA, CDR2 SQIVND (reference sequence). Trimming took 6 bases from V and 0 from J; bases not matched to a gene: 3. The CDR3 covers 15 residues. The DNA for the CDR3 is TGTGCCAGTAGCAGGGGGCCTGCAACTAATGAAAAACTGTTTTTT. This encodes CASSRGPATNEKLFF.

This clone was counted a single time. V gene TRBV27 combines with J gene TRBJ2-2, with 8 bases matching TRBD1. Germline V gives CDR1 MNHEY, CDR2 SMNVEV (reference sequence). J lost 6 bases, V lost 5 bases, and 8 bases had no gene match. This CDR3 is 15 amino acids long. The CDR3 reads CASSPLGQGPGELFF. In nucleotides, the CDR3 is TGTGCCAGCAGTCCGTTAGGACAGGGTCCCGGGGAGCTGTTTTTT.

This chain's CDR3 is CASRSTGANSYNEQFF. Written as DNA, the CDR3 is TGTGCCAGCAGATCTACAGGGGCCAACTCCTACAATGAGCAGTTCTTC. The rearrangement joins TRBV28 to TRBJ2-1, with 7 bases identical to TRBD1. Trimming at V came to 6 bases and at J to 0 bases, leaving 8 bases not matched to a gene. This CDR3 spans 16 amino acids. CDR1 MDHEN and CDR2 SYDVKM come from the germline V gene.

The chain links TRBV28 to TRBJ2-1, with D perhaps TRBD2 (7 bases). The CDR3 consists of 15 residues. The ends were cut back, 2 bases at V and 8 bases at J, with 16 bases in the middle. Germline CDR1 MDHEN, CDR2 SYDVKM. The DNA for the CDR3 is TGTGCCAGCAGTTTAACACGGGGGGCAGGGGATGAGCAGTTCTTC. It specifies CASSLTRGAGDEQFF.

V gene TRBV27 combines with J gene TRBJ1-5, with D uncertain. Germline CDR1 reads MNHEY; CDR2 reads SMNVEV (reference sequence). V was pared by 0 bases and J by 2 bases, with 11 bases between. The CDR3 extends over 16 amino acids. Here the CDR3 DNA reads TGTGCCAGCAGTTTATCAGGCATGGGAGGCAATCAGCCCCAGCATTTT. Protein: CASSLSGMGGNQPQHF.

V gene TRBV3-1 (or the pseudogene TRBV3-2) combines with J gene TRBJ2-3; no reliable D call. This CDR3 has 16 residues. The V gene lost 4 bases and the J gene lost 4 bases, with 18 bases spanning the gap. Germline CDR1 and CDR2: LGHDT and YNNKEL (reference sequence). The CDR3 reads CASSPRRSSFADTQYF. The CDR3 bases are TGTGCCAGCAGCCCGCGGAGAAGTAGCTTTGCAGATACGCAGTATTTT.

V gene TRBV7-2 combines with J gene TRBJ2-5, with D perhaps TRBD1 (5 bases). Trimming took off 5 bases at V and 4 bases at J, with 14 bases between the two ends. From germline, CDR1 is SGHTA and CDR2 FQGNSA. This CDR3 has 14 residues. The CDR3 sequence is CASSLGVRPETQYF. In nucleotides, the CDR3 is TGTGCCAGCAGCCTAGGGGTCAGGCCAGAGACCCAGTACTTC.

V usage is TRBV5-1 and J usage is TRBJ2-7; 13 bases fit TRBD2. There are 15 residues in the CDR3. Germline loops: CDR1 SGHRS, CDR2 YFSETQ. J lost 4 bases, V lost 4 bases, and 5 bases had no gene match. The CDR3 region has the DNA TGCGCCAGCAGCAGGACTAGCGGGAGTAGGTACGAGCAGTACTTC. It yields the protein CASSRTSGSRYEQYF.

This chain links TRBV4-1 with TRBJ2-7; TRBD2 agrees at 8 bases. With 1 base clipped from V and 6 bases from J, the junction kept 5 bases outside the gene matches. This CDR3 contains 14 residues. Germline V gene sequence: CDR1 MGHRA, CDR2 YSYEKL. In nucleotides, the CDR3 is TGCGCCAGCAGCCAAGTACGGGGGGGAGGCGAGCAGTACTTC. This gives the protein CASSQVRGGGEQYF.

The chain recombines TRBV6-5 with TRBJ1-1; 10 nucleotides line up with TRBD1. V lost 6 bases to trimming and J lost 0 bases; unmatched junction nucleotides: 1. Per germline, CDR1 MNHEY and CDR2 SVGAGI. The CDR3 is made up of 14 amino acids. CDR3 coding DNA: TGTGCCAGCAGAGGGACAGGGGTGAACACTGAAGCTTTCTTT. Its translation: CASRGTGVNTEAFF.

The count of this clone is one. The genes are TRBV18 and TRBJ1-1, with D uncertain. Per the germline V gene, CDR1 is KGHSH and CDR2 is LQKENI. V was cut by 6 bases and J by 3 bases, with 14 bases left in between. The CDR3 consists of 14 residues. The CDR3 DNA sequence: TGTGCCAGCTCCCAGGAGTCCGGGGACACTGAAGCTTTCTTT. It specifies CASSQESGDTEAFF.

This sequence joins TRBV7-9 and TRBJ2-7; D possibly corresponds to TRBD2 (6 bases). Germline CDR1 SEHNR, CDR2 FQNEAQ (reference sequence). CDR3 length equals 12 residues. Trimming removed 5 bases at V and 7 bases at J, with 12 bases between. Here the CDR3 DNA reads TGTGCCAGCAGCCGGGACTGGGGAGAGCAGTACTTC. It codes for CASSRDWGEQYF.

The chain couples TRBV18 to TRBJ2-2; 7 bases fit TRBD2. The V and J ends lost 4 bases and 1 base, in that order; junction bases with no gene match: 15. The germline V gene encodes CDR1 KGHSH and CDR2 LQKENI. The CDR3 has 19 amino acids. The CDR3 nucleotides are TGTGCCAGCTCACGGTCGGGAACCTACAGCGGGGAGAACACCGGGGAGCTGTTTTTT. This sequence encodes CASSRSGTYSGENTGELFF.

The rearrangement uses TRBV5-1 and TRBJ2-5; tentative D call: TRBD2 (5 bases). This CDR3 is built from 15 residues. The V end lost 4 bases, the J end lost 3 bases, and 16 bases lay between the germline ends. Per germline, CDR1 SGHRS and CDR2 YFSETQ. CDR3: CASSQESGLEETQYF. CDR3 nucleotides: TGCGCCAGCAGCCAGGAATCGGGGTTAGAAGAGACCCAGTACTTC.

The J gene is TRBJ2-1, the V gene TRBV7-9; D may be TRBD1 (6 bases). Per the germline V gene, CDR1 is SEHNR and CDR2 is FQNEAQ (reference sequence). The CDR3 loop spans 15 amino acids. V lost 3 bases, J lost 5 bases, and 14 bases lay in between. CDR3 in amino acids: CASSFSNRANNEQFF. Written as DNA, the CDR3 is TGTGCCAGCAGCTTCTCTAACAGGGCCAACAATGAGCAGTTCTTC. Drawing the rest from reference TRBV7-9 and TRBJ2-1, the complete variable domain is DTGVSQNPRHKITKRGQNVTFRCDPISEHNRLYWYRQTLGQGPEFLTYFQNEAQLEKSRLLSDRFSAERPKGSFSTLEIQRTEQGDSAMYLCASSFSNRANNEQFFGPGTRLTVL.

The chain links TRBV2 to TRBJ2-7; TRBD2 might be the D (5 bases). Trimming pared 1 base from V and 6 bases from J, leaving 7 bases between. Germline CDR1 reads SNHLY; CDR2 reads FYNNEI. CDR3 size: 12 residues. The CDR3, as DNA: TGTGCCAGCAGTGAAGTCGAGGGCGAGCAGTACTTC. This sequence encodes CASSEVEGEQYF.

V and J are TRBV7-8 and TRBJ2-3, with unresolved D. Germline V lookup: CDR1 SGHVS, CDR2 FQNEAQ. Trimming cost V 1 base and J 4 bases, with 9 bases left between them. This CDR3 contains 14 residues. CDR3 region: CASSLVIVSDTQYF. CDR3 bases: TGTGCCAGCAGCTTAGTTATCGTTTCAGATACGCAGTATTTT.